This T cell receptor beta chain was sequenced during a study of OX40 agonist ivuxolimab in advanced cancers. CDR3 size: 17 residues. The germline V gene encodes CDR1 SNHLY and CDR2 FYNNEI. V gave up 4 bases and J gave up 0 bases, with 18 bases separating them. Sampling of blood occurred at baseline, cycle 4 day 1, and cycle 7 day 1. This clone was observed once. The repertoire was sequenced with immunoSEQ multiplex PCR; TCRdb's copy has only in-frame clones and lacks some. The profile shows about 35,000 clones, around four fifths of them singletons. This TCR came from an adult with an advanced solid tumor such as melanoma, head and neck, liver or kidney cancer. The sample here was CD4+ or CD8+ T cells sorted from blood, taken in a trial of the OX40 agonist ivuxolimab. The chain joins TRBV2 to TRBJ1-1; maybe TRBD1 (5 bases). CDR3 sequence reads: CASSGNPRDAMNTEAFF. The CDR3 nucleotides are TGTGCCAGCAGTGGAAACCCCAGGGATGCAATGAACACTGAAGCTTTCTTT.